The 4 T cell receptor beta chains listed next were all sequenced from one sample in a study of T cells after yellow fever vaccination. TCRdb independently ran MiXCR on the 5' RACE reads; one entry per CDR3 protein. The sample contains 27,000 or so distinct CDR3 sequences, about 4.6% of which appear only once. The specimen was CD8+ T cells sorted from PBMCs, collected 5 days after the yellow fever booster vaccination. The receptor set was obtained from a man younger than 45 who received the YFV17D yellow fever vaccine.

This clonotype was counted many times. V usage is TRBV11-2 and J usage is TRBJ2-3; D is unresolved. Germline values: CDR1 SGHAT, CDR2 FQNNGV. This CDR3 has 15 residues. Trimming removed 5 bases at V and 0 bases at J, with 12 bases between. CDR3 sequence reads: CASSGSRASTDTQYF. The DNA for the CDR3 is TGTGCCAGCAGCGGCAGCAGAGCTAGCACAGATACGCAGTATTTT.

This clonotype has ten or more counts. This chain connects TRBV11-2 to TRBJ2-7; maybe TRBD2 (6 bases). Trimming shortened V by 0 bases and J by 1 base, and 13 bases separated the two germline ends. There are 16 residues in the CDR3. CDR1 and CDR2 (germline): SGHAT, FQNNGV. The CDR3 coding sequence is TGTGCCAGCAGCTTAGATCGGGGGTCCGTTTCCTACGAGCAGTACTTC. Protein sequence: CASSLDRGSVSYEQYF. The full variable domain, in which reference TRBV11-2 and TRBJ2-7 provide the parts outside the CDR3, is EAGVAQSPRYKIIEKRQSVAFWCNPISGHATLYWYQQILGQGPKLLIQFQNNGVVDDSQLPKDRFSAERLKGVDSTLKIQPAKLEDSAVYLCASSLDRGSVSYEQYFGPGTRLTVT.

This clonotype was recorded many times. The chain employs TRBV5-1 and TRBJ2-1, with 9 bases lining up with TRBD2. From germline, CDR1 is SGHRS and CDR2 YFSETQ. The CDR3 has 16 residues. The V segment lost 3 bases and the J segment 5 bases; nucleotides outside the gene matches: 9. CDR3 sequence (DNA): TGCGCCAGCAGCTCCCTATCTAGCGGGATAGACAATGAGCAGTTCTTC. It yields the protein CASSSLSSGIDNEQFF.

This clonotype was seen ten or more times. Written as DNA, the CDR3 is TGCGCCAGCAGCTTGTGGGACAGTAATTCACCCCTCCACTTT. It yields the protein CASSLWDSNSPLHF. The chain joins TRBV5-1 to TRBJ1-6, with 7 bases matching TRBD1. The germline gives CDR1 SGHRS, CDR2 YFSETQ. The CDR3 is 14 amino acids. Trimming at V came to 1 base and at J to 6 bases, leaving 1 base not matched to a gene.